This is a list of T cell receptor beta chains from one sample in a study of cytomegalovirus exposure and HLA in healthy donors. Only in-frame clones appear in the TCRdb table, and some are missing; sequencing was by immunoSEQ multiplex PCR. The table has about 150,000 clones, 55% to 85% seen once. The specimen was PBMCs. These receptors were taken from a man aged 35 to 55 in good health and CMV-seronegative. CDR3s include the opening cysteine and the closing phenylalanine or tryptophan. A D gene is named only where the DNA matches it firmly. Size is stated for part of the rows, as once, few or many counts, or as a class when the clone is expanded.

TGCGCCAGCAGCTTGGGACAGGGAGTGGGTCGAAGTGAAAACATTCAGTACTTC,CASSLGQGVGRSENIQYF,TRBD1,TRBJ2-4,TRBV5-1,.
TGTGCCAGCAGCCAAGGGGCCCGAGGGGACCTGACTAGCGGGAACACAGATACGCAGTATTTT,CASSQGARGDLTSGNTDTQYF,TRBD2,TRBJ2-3,TRBV14,few
TGTGCCAGCAGGACGTTTGGGCAGTTGAACACTGAAGCTTTCTTT,CASRTFGQLNTEAFF,.,TRBJ1-1,TRBV2,.
TGTGCCAGCATTTCGGGACTTTACACCGGGGAGCTGTTTTTT,CASISGLYTGELFF,.,TRBJ2-2,TRBV2,.
TGCGCCAGCAGCTTGACAGGTTCCTACGAGCAGTACTTC,CASSLTGSYEQYF,.,TRBJ2-7,TRBV5-1,.
TGTGCCAGCAGCCAAGAGTTCAACAGACAGCAGTTCTTC,CASSQEFNRQQFF,.,TRBJ2-1,TRBV14,.
TGCGCCAGTGGGACAGGGGGCGAGTTTGTGCAGTTCTTC,CASGTGGEFVQFF,TRBD1,TRBJ2-1,TRBV5-1,.
TGTGCCAGCAGTTACTCTGAGGACAGGGACAACACCATATATTTT,CASSYSEDRDNTIYF,TRBD1,TRBJ1-3,TRBV6-5,.
TGTGCCAGCAGTCCCGGACAGGGCTACGAGCAGTACTTC,CASSPGQGYEQYF,TRBD1,TRBJ2-7,TRBV28,.
TGTGCCAGCAGCTCACAGGGTAGGGAGACCCAGTACTTC,CASSSQGRETQYF,.,TRBJ2-5,TRBV7-8,.
TGTGCCAGCAGCCCGCCGGCCGGCCGAGGCGATACGCAGTATTTT,CASSPPAGRGDTQYF,.,TRBJ2-3,TRBV5-4,.
TGTGCCAGCAGCTTAGCGGGGATTAGCGGCCATATCAAGTTCTTC,CASSLAGISGHIKFF,.,TRBJ2-1,TRBV7-2,.
TGTGCCAGCAGTGAATCCCAGGGGGGCCCCTACAATGAGCAGTTCTTC,CASSESQGGPYNEQFF,.,TRBJ2-1,TRBV25-1,.
TGTGCCAGCAGTTTATGGGGCGGGAGGAACACCGGGGAGCTGTTTTTT,CASSLWGGRNTGELFF,TRBD2,TRBJ2-2,TRBV28,.
TGTGCCAGCTCACCGCGGGAGGCCGAGCAGTACTTC,CASSPREAEQYF,TRBD2,TRBJ2-7,TRBV18,.
TGCGCCAGCAGCCCGGCCTCGACAGGGGGCGGGACAGATACGCAGTATTTT,CASSPASTGGGTDTQYF,TRBD1,TRBJ2-3,TRBV5-1,few
TGTGCCAGCAGCTTAGGGGCCAGCACAGATACGCAGTATTTT,CASSLGASTDTQYF,.,TRBJ2-3,TRBV7-9,.
TGTGCCAGCAGCGCCCTAGCGGGGGGGCCGTGGAATGAGCAGTTCTTC,CASSALAGGPWNEQFF,.,TRBJ2-1,TRBV21-1,once
TGTGCCAGCAGCTTAGCTCTGGCGGCAACCTACGAGCAGTACTTC,CASSLALAATYEQYF,.,TRBJ2-7,TRBV7-9,.
TGTGCCACCTCGGGTTGGGGCTACACAGATACGCAGTATTTT,CATSGWGYTDTQYF,.,TRBJ2-3,TRBV15,.
TGTGCCAGCAGTTACTCTAGGACGGGGATAACTGAAGCTTTCTTT,CASSYSRTGITEAFF,.,TRBJ1-1,TRBV6-5,.
TGTGCCAGCAGCCAGACAGGCCAAGAGACCCAGTACTTC,CASSQTGQETQYF,.,TRBJ2-5,TRBV11-2,once
TGTGCCAGCAGTGAAGGGACAGGGAGCTACGAGCAGTACTTC,CASSEGTGSYEQYF,TRBD1,TRBJ2-7,TRBV6-1,.
TGTGCCAGTACGCGGTGGGGACAAAGAAACACCATATATTTT,CASTRWGQRNTIYF,.,TRBJ1-3,TRBV19,.
TGTGCCAGCAGAGGGGGGGCAGGGGGCGATGAAAAACTGTTTTTT,CASRGGAGGDEKLFF,TRBD1,TRBJ1-4,TRBV28,.
TGCGCCAGCAGCCAGTCCGTTAGCGGCTACAATGAGCAGTTCTTC,CASSQSVSGYNEQFF,.,TRBJ2-1,TRBV4-1,.
TGTGCCAGTAGCGAAACCCGACTAGCGCCGCAAGAGACCCAGTACTTC,CASSETRLAPQETQYF,TRBD2,TRBJ2-5,TRBV19,few
TGTGCCAGCAGCCTACAACAGGGTACTGAAGCTTTCTTT,CASSLQQGTEAFF,.,TRBJ1-1,TRBV7-9,.
TGCAGTGCTAGAGCGAGCTACGAGCAGTACTTC,CSARASYEQYF,.,TRBJ2-7,TRBV20-1,.
TGTGCCAGCATAGATCCCCGGGGAGGCAATCAGCCCCAGCATTTT,CASIDPRGGNQPQHF,.,TRBJ1-5,TRBV28,.
TGTGCCAGCAGCTTAGGACTTCAGCCCCAGCATTTT,CASSLGLQPQHF,.,TRBJ1-5,TRBV7-9,.
TGTGCCAGCAGCCTCGGCGGGAGGAACTATTTT,CASSLGGRNYF,TRBD2,TRBJ2-3,TRBV11-2,.
TGTGCCAGCAGCGTTGGGGACAGGGCCTACCCCAACTATGGCTACACCTTC,CASSVGDRAYPNYGYTF,TRBD1,TRBJ1-2,TRBV9,once
TGTGCCAGCTCTGGACTAGCGGGAGACACCGGGGAGCTGTTTTTT,CASSGLAGDTGELFF,TRBD2,TRBJ2-2,TRBV18,few
TGTGCCAGCAGTAGACAGGGCCCCATTTCCTACGAGCAGTACTTC,CASSRQGPISYEQYF,TRBD1,TRBJ2-7,TRBV27,.
TGTGCCAGCAGTCCAAGGGGACAGGGGGGACAAGAGACCCAGTACTTC,CASSPRGQGGQETQYF,TRBD1,TRBJ2-5,TRBV27,few
TGCGCCAGCAGCCCGCCGAGCGGGGGAGGAGCGGAGACCCAGTACTTC,CASSPPSGGGAETQYF,TRBD2,TRBJ2-5,TRBV5-1,few
TGTGCCAGCAGCGTAGCATACAGGGGGCGAAAGGTCAATGAGCAGTTCTTC,CASSVAYRGRKVNEQFF,TRBD1,TRBJ2-1,TRBV9,.
TGTGCCAGCAGCTCACTAGCGGGATGGGAGACCCAGTACTTC,CASSSLAGWETQYF,TRBD2,TRBJ2-5,TRBV7-6,.
TGTGCCAGCAGTTTAATAGCGGGGGCCGACTACGAGCAGTACTTC,CASSLIAGADYEQYF,TRBD2,TRBJ2-7,TRBV7-9,.
TGCGCCAGCAGCTTGGCCTATTGGGGGCATGAGCAGTTCTTC,CASSLAYWGHEQFF,.,TRBJ2-1,TRBV5-1,.
TGTGCCAGCTCGTCAGACACCGACTACGAGCAGTACTTC,CASSSDTDYEQYF,.,TRBJ2-7,TRBV18,.
TGCGCCAGCAGCCAAGGAGGATTCGCGGGACAGGTGAATGGCTACACCTTC,CASSQGGFAGQVNGYTF,TRBD1,TRBJ1-2,TRBV4-1,.
TGTGCCAGCGGGTTAGCCCAAGAGACCCAGTACTTC,CASGLAQETQYF,.,TRBJ2-5,TRBV6-5,.
TGTGCCAGCAGTTGGGGGGGCTACAATGAGCAGTTCTTC,CASSWGGYNEQFF,TRBD2,TRBJ2-1,TRBV7-9,.
TGTGCCAGCACCCGACAGGGCACAGATACGCAGTATTTT,CASTRQGTDTQYF,.,TRBJ2-3,TRBV2,.
TGTGCCAGCAGCGTAGGACCCCGGGGTGGCTATGGCTACACCTTC,CASSVGPRGGYGYTF,.,TRBJ1-2,TRBV7-9,.
TGCGCCAGCAGCCCGAGGGGAGTACAGGGGGCGAGTGGAAACACCATATATTTT,CASSPRGVQGASGNTIYF,TRBD1,TRBJ1-3,TRBV5-1,once
TGCAGCGTTGAAGAAGGGGGGACAGCGTTTTACAATGAGCAGTTCTTC,CSVEEGGTAFYNEQFF,.,TRBJ2-1,TRBV29-1,.
TGCGCCAGCAGCTTAAGGGCCCAGGGGCTTGAGCAGTTCTTC,CASSLRAQGLEQFF,.,TRBJ2-1,TRBV5-1,few
TGTGCCAGCAGCCAGGGCGCGGGGGGGCAAAACATTCAGTACTTC,CASSQGAGGQNIQYF,TRBD2,TRBJ2-4,TRBV9,.